The present T cell receptor (beta chain) was sequenced within a study of blood T cell repertoires in COVID-19. In the study overall: The United States, Italy and Spain were the sources of the acute and convalescent COVID-19 samples. T cells, B-cell-depleted T cells, or PBMCs provided the cDNA or gDNA that served as material.

Germline lookup yields CDR1 LNHDA and CDR2 SQIVND (reference sequence). This CDR3 is 15 amino acids long. The V gene end was trimmed by 4 bases and the J gene end by 5 bases; junction bases not matched to a gene: 8. This clone came up once. As processed by the authors: Counts of nucleated cells, estimated from reference gene primer amplification, were obtained. Sequencing used immunoSEQ multiplex PCR; TCRdb keeps in-frame clones, though not all of them. V and J calls and clone size follow that table, whereas D and trimming were derived from the DNA. The repertoire holds some 83,000 clones, with approximately 90% as singletons.

Sequencing was carried out using peripheral blood. This receptor was obtained from a man in his 60s with acute or convalescent COVID-19. The V gene is TRBV19, the J gene TRBJ2-5, with TRBD1 identical over 9 bases. The CDR3 reads CASSTWDRVVETQYF. The CDR3, as DNA: TGTGCCAGTAGTACCTGGGACAGGGTCGTGGAGACCCAGTACTTC.